Listed here are 10 T cell receptor beta chains from one sample, sequenced in a study of blood T cell repertoires in COVID-19. Clones were sequenced by immunoSEQ multiplex PCR, and TCRdb holds only the in-frame ones, with some missing. The table lists approximately 120,000 clones, about 90% of them singletons, with 1% to 1.4% in the top ten. Sequencing was carried out using peripheral blood. Receptor source: a human donor in a cohort sampled during active COVID-19.

This chain joins TRBV28 and TRBJ2-6; a weak D match, TRBD1 (5 bases). In germline, CDR1 is MDHEN, CDR2 SYDVKM. This CDR3 spans 16 amino acids. The CDR3 DNA follows: TGTGCAGGCCGAAGGGCAGGGATCTCTGGGGCCAACGTCCTGACTTTC. Protein product: CAGRRAGISGANVLTF.

The CDR3 DNA sequence: TGTGCCAGCAGTTTGTTACGGACAGACTATGGCTACACCTTC. It specifies CASSLLRTDYGYTF. This chain joins TRBV28 and TRBJ1-2; D may be TRBD1 (6 bases). V was pared by 3 bases and J by 3 bases, with 11 bases between. Germline V CDR1 and CDR2: MDHEN, SYDVKM. The CDR3 is 14 amino acids.

The chain joins TRBV2 to TRBJ2-1; TRBD2 is a possible D gene (6 bases). The CDR3 length is 15 residues. V was pared by 3 bases and J by 9 bases, with 18 bases between. Germline assignment: CDR1 SNHLY and CDR2 FYNNEI. The CDR3 loop is CASSEAPGLSAEQFF. The CDR3 DNA reads TGTGCCAGCAGTGAGGCCCCAGGACTATCCGCTGAGCAGTTCTTC.

This clone was observed a few times. This chain links TRBV4-2 with TRBJ2-7, with TRBD1 as a possible D gene (6 bases). Germline lookup yields CDR1 LGHNA and CDR2 YNFKEQ. V lost 1 base and J lost 6, with 19 bases in between. The CDR3 contains 16 residues. CDR3 sequence: CASSQGRAMGASEQYF. The CDR3 DNA sequence: TGTGCCAGCAGCCAAGGGCGCGCAATGGGGGCAAGCGAGCAGTACTTC.

This sequence joins TRBV28 and TRBJ1-5, with D possibly TRBD1 on 6 matching bases. Germline V gives CDR1 MDHEN, CDR2 SYDVKM. The CDR3 totals 18 residues. Trimming cost V 0 bases and J 0 bases, with 15 bases left between them. The chain's CDR3 is CASSLWGRGGYSNQPQHF. The DNA of the CDR3 is TGTGCCAGCAGTTTATGGGGCAGGGGAGGGTATAGCAATCAGCCCCAGCATTTT.

The table lists this clone with a few counts. The V and J genes are TRBV7-2 and TRBJ2-2; no clear D. The CDR3 has 15 amino acids. V was pared by 2 bases and J by 6 bases, with 13 bases between. The germline CDR1 and CDR2 sequences are SGHTA and FQGNSA. CDR3 nucleotides: TGTGCCAGCAGCTTAAACGGAGTGAAGTCCGGGGAGCTGTTTTTT. This encodes CASSLNGVKSGELFF.

This chain's CDR3 is CASSEVISRGEAFF. CDR3 DNA: TGTGCCAGCAGTGAAGTTATTAGTAGGGGTGAAGCTTTCTTT. The chain carries TRBV25-1 and TRBJ1-1; the D gene is possibly TRBD1 (5 bases). The CDR3 totals 14 residues. CDR1 is MGHDK, CDR2 SYGVNS, per germline. Trimming cost V 2 bases and J 7 bases, with 14 bases left between them.

DNA for the CDR3: TGTGCCAGCAGTCAACCAGAATTTTATAGCGGGGGGAGAGGCGCAGATACGCAGTATTTT. Translating gives CASSQPEFYSGGRGADTQYF. The chain combines TRBV6-6 with TRBJ2-3, with 10 bases matching TRBD2. This CDR3 contains 20 residues. J lost 4 bases, V lost 5 bases, and 21 bases had no gene match. CDR1 is MNHNY and CDR2 is SVGAGI in the germline V gene (reference sequence).

The rearrangement joins TRBV7-2 to TRBJ1-2; the match to TRBD1 covers 9 bases. Unmatched junction bases numbered 11, after V lost 5 bases and J lost 10 bases. This CDR3 is built from 14 residues. Germline V gene lookup returns CDR1 SGHTA and CDR2 FQGNSA. CDR3 coding DNA: TGTGCCAGCAGCCCAGTCCCGGGACAGGGATCCTACACCTTC. As protein: CASSPVPGQGSYTF.

V gene TRBV7-9 combines with J gene TRBJ1-1; D perhaps matches TRBD1 (5 bases). The germline V gene has CDR1 SEHNR and CDR2 FQNEAQ (reference sequence). V lost 5 bases to trimming and J lost 1 base, with 14 bases between them. This CDR3 spans 15 amino acids. The CDR3 reads CASSPPRVKNTEAFF. CDR3 in DNA: TGTGCCAGCAGCCCCCCCAGGGTGAAGAACACTGAAGCTTTCTTT.